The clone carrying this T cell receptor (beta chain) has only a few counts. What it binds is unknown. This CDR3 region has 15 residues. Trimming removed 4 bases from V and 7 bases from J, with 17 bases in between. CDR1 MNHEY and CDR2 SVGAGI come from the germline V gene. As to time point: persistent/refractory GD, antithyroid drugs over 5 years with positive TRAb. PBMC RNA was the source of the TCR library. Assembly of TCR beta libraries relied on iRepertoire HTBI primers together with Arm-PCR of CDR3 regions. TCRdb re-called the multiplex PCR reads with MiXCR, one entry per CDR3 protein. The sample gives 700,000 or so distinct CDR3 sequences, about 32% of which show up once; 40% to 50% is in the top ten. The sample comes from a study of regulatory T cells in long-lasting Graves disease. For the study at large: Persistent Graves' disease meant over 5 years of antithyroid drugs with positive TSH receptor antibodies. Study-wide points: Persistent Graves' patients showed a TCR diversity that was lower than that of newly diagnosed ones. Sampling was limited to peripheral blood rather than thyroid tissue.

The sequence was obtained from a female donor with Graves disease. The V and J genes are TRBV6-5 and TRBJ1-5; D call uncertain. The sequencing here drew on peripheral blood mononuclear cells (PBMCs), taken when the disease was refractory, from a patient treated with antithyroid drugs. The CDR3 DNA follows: TGTGCCAGCAGTTTCACAAGGGAGGGAACACAGCCCCAGCATTTT. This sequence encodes CASSFTREGTQPQHF.